This T cell receptor (beta chain) is drawn from a study of cytomegalovirus exposure and HLA in healthy donors (dated by TCRdb to the late 2010s). In the study overall: An earlier analysis of more than 550 of the donors reported over 250 Gb of sequence data and 95 million to 130 million unique TCR beta sequences obtained from 180 million or so T cells. An early release that covered about 600 HLA-typed donors contained 250 to 350 gigabases of sequencing data and about 84 million unique TCR sequences. Among the 398 genotyped donors, roughly 80% belonged to the genetic ancestry cluster associated with self-reported Caucasian donors. The study aimed to test whether signatures of past pathogen exposure could be identified by cataloging public T cell receptors. The study used immunosequencing to profile the T cell repertoires of around 600 subjects and linked those repertoires to cytomegalovirus serostatus. A separate validation cohort of 100 to 150 different subjects was used in addition to the 666-subject first cohort. The study combined high-throughput TCR immunosequencing, statistical association of individual TCRs with disease status, and machine learning to predict cytomegalovirus infection status. To study patterns of TCR occurrence, a later analysis re-analyzed previously published TCR beta repertoires from just over 650 donors and added high-resolution HLA genotyping. Rather than drawing on any new phenotypic data, the later analysis identified candidate immune exposures from TCR beta sequences and the way those sequences occurred across donors. To decide whether each TCR beta V gene segment behaved as functional or pseudogenic, an earlier analysis of over 500 of the donors relied on high-throughput TCR beta sequencing. Donor age, sex, ethnicity and CMV serostatus were collected together with the repertoire data. A later genetic analysis used genome-wide SNP genotypes for about three fifths of the 666 donors, treating that subset as a discovery cohort. Every discovery cohort repertoire had been produced on one sequencing platform. Both class I and class II loci were covered by HLA typing, at four-digit resolution. The number of donors typed differed by locus, with about 629-630 for A, B, C, DRB1 and DQB1, around 520 for DQA1, 600 to 610 for DPA1, and some 450 for DPB1. Because of strong linkage in the cohort, five DR-DQ haplotypes were treated as single units for association and clustering. Among some 410 genotyped donors of the cohort, an average of approximately 230,000 unique TCR beta nucleotide sequences were sequenced per donor, 15% to 20% of them non-productive. Overall study results and their limits: Linkage disequilibrium might explain the correlated functional status among segregating V segments, but an unknown experimental factor could not be ruled out. When HLA alleles, especially DR and DQ, strongly co-occurred, attributing TCR associations to individual alleles was difficult. V-gene and J-gene trimming of TCR beta chains was associated with a missense DCLRE1C variant in a later genetic analysis, and the association was replicated in an independent cohort. An earlier analysis of approximately 590 of the donors showed that most TCR beta V segments appeared in productive rearrangements either about 87% or about 30% of the time, which broadly matched IMGT annotations. In a later genetic analysis, fewer N-insertions in productive TCRs were reported among donors in an Asian-associated ancestry cluster than the 666-donor mean. The only immune exposure information available for the cohort was CMV serostatus. Only TCR beta chains were sequenced in this cohort, and the absence of alpha or paired-chain data limited detectable features. A total of fewer than 200 TCR beta chains were listed by the study as associated with cytomegalovirus. In vitro tests confirmed that three of the cytomegalovirus-associated TCR beta chains recognize cytomegalovirus antigens. While some public TCRs were present in many individuals, most TCR sequences turned up only very rarely across donors. In a later analysis, most CMV-associated TCR beta chains were found to appear HLA-restricted, with HLA associations seemingly driven largely by CMV exposure. The 87-base-pair reads could not distinguish some IMGT-functional V segments, including TRBV6-2 and TRBV6-3, so those segments were excluded. Because some donors lacked HLA typing at each locus, the association tests relied only on the typed subset. According to the authors, the approach could potentially be generalized to other disease states and immunological phenotypes. Specific HLA alleles were associated with roughly 16,000 TCR beta sequences at a false discovery rate of 0.05 in a later analysis. A further reported finding was that TCR beta sequences accurately predicted the HLA-A and HLA-B alleles for most subjects in the first cohort. Presence/absence analyses assumed roughly uniform sequencing depth across donors, an assumption that may not hold. The classifier was reported to diagnose cytomegalovirus status with high specificity and sensitivity in both the original cohort and the validation cohort. Fewer than 20 rarely observed V segments, including chromosome 9 orphons, were excluded from the earlier analysis of some 590 of the donors because counts were too low. According to a later analysis, TCR association rates differed among HLA loci, with DRB1 alleles showing the most associated TCRs and HLA-C alleles showing the fewest. Several of the top co-occurrence clusters appeared to be linked to parvovirus B19, influenza, CMV and Epstein-Barr virus, according to a later analysis. In a later analysis, HLA-associated TCR beta chains were found to be more clonally expanded and to have lower generation probabilities than equally common non-associated chains. The sequencing pipeline was judged likely to have produced a cluster of highly shared sequence variants as a technical artifact.

Trimming takes 3 bases off V and 3 bases off J; junction bases not matched to a gene: 12. The CDR3, from cysteine to phenylalanine, totals 17 residues. Here the CDR3 DNA is all that survives: 51 bases in frame from base 1. With respect to this clone: Its antigen specificity is not known. Base quality data are lacking; no much larger clone is found one base away.

The cohort comprised more than 550 healthy bone marrow donors. Cohort members were all nominally healthy when sampled, although unrecorded immune exposures were likely present. The donor was CMV seronegative and belonged to the group of around 400 seronegative cohort members. Each donor provided a peripheral blood sample, and peripheral blood mononuclear cells were used for TCR beta sequencing. Genomic DNA was extracted from the blood cell samples with the Qiagen DNeasy Blood Extraction Kit. Library method: the immunoSEQ multiplex PCR assay. The multiplex PCR relied on a mix of 60 forward primers for TCR Vbeta segments and 13 reverse primers for TCR Jbeta segments. A multiplex PCR assay on genomic DNA amplified the CDR3 region of rearranged TCR beta genes. The amplified TCR beta libraries were sequenced on the Illumina HiSeq System as 87-base-pair reads. Concerning the study's data processing: A later analysis tallied about 77 million unique TCR beta chains across the 666 repertoires, and approximately 12 million of those chains were shared by two or more donors. Raw reads were error-corrected and collapsed into unique sequences with a nearest-neighbor algorithm that merged closely related sequences to remove PCR and sequencing errors. To assign V, D and J gene segments, CDR3 sequences were aligned to IMGT reference sequences. For a sequence to be retained, a match of at least six nucleotides to both a V gene segment and a J gene segment was required. A rearrangement was called productive if the CDR3 had no stop codons and remained in frame with V and J, and every other rearrangement was called non-productive. Following IMGT convention, CDR3 was defined as the stretch from the second conserved V-encoded cysteine to the conserved J-encoded phenylalanine. Sequences without an unambiguous match to a single V gene segment were excluded from the earlier analysis of several hundred of the donors. An earlier analysis of a few hundred of the donors classified V segments as functional when productive rearrangements were above 56.7% and as segregating when the standard deviation between donors was above 5%. A statistical classification framework was built for diagnosing cytomegalovirus status from the catalog of TCR beta chain sequences. V and J gene assignment, in a later analysis, came from comparing TCR nucleotide sequences with IMGT/GENE-DB human TR gene sequences. A later analysis assigned CDR3 sequences and most-parsimonious VDJ recombination scenarios with the TCRdist pipeline. A later analysis defined each TCR beta chain by its CDR3 amino acid sequence plus V-gene family, and excluded reads lacking a unique V-gene family. To address suspected cross-contamination and a sequencing artifact, a later analysis removed under 600 highly shared, low-generation-probability nucleotide sequences. For each public chain, a later analysis derived a clonal expansion index from normalized ranks of inferred template counts within each repertoire. Generation probabilities in a later analysis came from a VDJ recombination model fitted to out-of-frame rearrangements, and those results were checked against IGoR. A later analysis scored TCR-TCR, TCR-HLA and TCR-CMV co-occurrence with hypergeometric tests, applying a repertoire-size bias correction to TCR pairs. To estimate false discovery rates, a later analysis permuted the HLA or CMV assignments 20 times. In a later analysis, co-occurring TCRs were grouped using DBSCAN, with TCRdist sequence similarity added in when clustering inside HLA-allele-positive subsets. Repertoires with fewer than 30,000 or more than 120,000 public chains, plus five repertoires with anomalous nucleotide sharing, were excluded from co-occurrence clustering. TCRdb took over this immuneACCESS table, retaining in-frame rearrangements with V and J assigned. Such tables are incomplete; in checked studies, under half of the missing clones stem from an unresolved V gene, and the remainder is unexplained. V, J and clone size derive from that table, while D and trimming were established from the DNA sequence. This sample gives about 180,000 clones in total; 65% to 85% of them show up just once. The top ten clonotypes cover less than 2.5% of the sample.

The chain is encoded by TRBV23-1 joined to TRBJ1-2, with TRBD1 identical over 8 junction bases. TRBV23-1 is an ORF for which the function is uncertain. Specimen: PBMCs. This sequence originates from a male donor in good health and CMV-seronegative. The sequence in DNA is TGCGCCAGCAGTCATTCCCCCCGGACAGGGAAGGACTATGGCTACACCTTC. This sequence encodes CASSHSPRTGKDYGYTF.